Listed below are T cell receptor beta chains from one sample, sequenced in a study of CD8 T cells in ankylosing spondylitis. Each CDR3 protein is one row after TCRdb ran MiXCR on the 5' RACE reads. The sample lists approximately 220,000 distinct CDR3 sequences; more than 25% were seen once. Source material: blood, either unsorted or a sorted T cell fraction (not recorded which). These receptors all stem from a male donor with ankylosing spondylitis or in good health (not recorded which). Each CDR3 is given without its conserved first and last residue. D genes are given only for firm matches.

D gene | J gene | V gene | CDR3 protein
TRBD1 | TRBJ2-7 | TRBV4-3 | ASSQRTGVYEQY
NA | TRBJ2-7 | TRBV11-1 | ASSFGGDTYEQY
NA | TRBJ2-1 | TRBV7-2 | ASRSGAYNEQF
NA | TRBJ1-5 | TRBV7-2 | ASSVPNQPQH
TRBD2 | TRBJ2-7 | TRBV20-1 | SAPKTSVYEQY
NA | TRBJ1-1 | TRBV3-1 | ATKRGLADTEAF
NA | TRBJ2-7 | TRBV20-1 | SAEKTLGRDYEQY
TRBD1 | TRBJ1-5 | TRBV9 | ASSATGAQPQH
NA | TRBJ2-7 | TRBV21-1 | ASSKIYGARAPDEQY
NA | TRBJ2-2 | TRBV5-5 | ASSPSTTNTGELF
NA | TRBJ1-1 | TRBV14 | ASSPRLNTEAF
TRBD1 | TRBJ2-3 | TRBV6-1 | ASSGKRQGGTDTQY
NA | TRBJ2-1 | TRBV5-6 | ASSSTHREQF